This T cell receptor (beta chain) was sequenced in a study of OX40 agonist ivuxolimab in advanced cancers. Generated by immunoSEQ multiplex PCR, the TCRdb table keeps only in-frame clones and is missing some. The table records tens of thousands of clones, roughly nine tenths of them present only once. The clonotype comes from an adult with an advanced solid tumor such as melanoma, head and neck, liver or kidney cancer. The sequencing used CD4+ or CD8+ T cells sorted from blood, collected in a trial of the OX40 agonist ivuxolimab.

The CDR3 DNA reads TGCGCCAGCAGCTTGGCCGGGGGGTTGCGCACAGATACGCAGTATTTT. It yields the protein CASSLAGGLRTDTQYF. The rearrangement links TRBV5-1 to TRBJ2-3; 7 positions match TRBD2. CDR3 length: 16 residues. V was pared by 0 bases and J by 1 base, with 5 bases of the junction left unmatched. CDR1 SGHRS and CDR2 YFSETQ come from the germline V gene.